This entry is about one T cell receptor (beta chain). The data derive from a study of blood T cell repertoires in COVID-19. The wider study: Donors in the United States, Italy and Spain gave samples during acute or convalescent COVID-19. Sources were T cells, B-cell-depleted T cells, or PBMCs; the material itself was cDNA or gDNA.

Repertoires were generated with immunoSEQ multiplex PCR, while TCRdb's copy carries only in-frame clones and drops some. The sample has over 100,000 clones, approximately 92% seen once. The CDR3 totals 14 residues. Between the trimmed V and J ends, which lost 3 bases and 7 bases, there was a span of 13 bases. Germline loops: CDR1 SNHLY, CDR2 FYNNEI. The receptor was derived from a young man with acute or convalescent COVID-19. This rearrangement joins TRBV2 to TRBJ1-5; possible D gene TRBD1, 5 bases. Sequenced material: peripheral blood. CDR3 loop: CASSEHGGGQPQHF. The CDR3 DNA sequence: TGTGCCAGCAGTGAGCACGGGGGAGGCCAGCCCCAGCATTTT. The full variable domain, its missing parts supplied by reference TRBV2 and TRBJ1-5, is EPEVTQTPSHQVTQMGQEVILRCVPISNHLYFYWYRQILGQKVEFLVSFYNNEISEKSEIFDDQFSVERPDGSNFTLKIRSTKLEDSAMYFCASSEHGGGQPQHFGDGTRLSIL.